This T cell receptor beta chain was observed in a study of blood T cell repertoires in COVID-19. Study information: Acute and convalescent COVID-19 specimens originated in the United States, Italy and Spain. PBMCs, B-cell-depleted T cells, or T cells were the source of the cDNA or gDNA that made up the material.

The method was immunoSEQ multiplex PCR; TCRdb's version includes in-frame clones alone and lacks a portion of them. Of about 230,000 clones in the sample, 85% to 90% are singletons; the top ten hold roughly 3.2%. The participants were between roughly 18 and 89 years old and came from under 25 US areas. CDR1 and CDR2 (germline): LNHDA, SQIVND (reference sequence). The ends lost 6 bases at V and 11 bases at J; junction bases unmatched: 7. The CDR3 spans 13 residues. The V call is TRBV19, the J call TRBJ1-1; 12 nucleotides line up with TRBD1. The clonotype comes from a woman between 45 and 65 years old in a cohort exposed to, infected with or recovered from COVID-19 (not recorded which). Sequencing was carried out using PBMCs or T cells enriched from blood (not recorded which). The CDR3 region has the DNA TGTGCCAGTAGGCTCCGGGACAGGGGGCTTGCTTTCTTT. It yields the protein CASRLRDRGLAFF.